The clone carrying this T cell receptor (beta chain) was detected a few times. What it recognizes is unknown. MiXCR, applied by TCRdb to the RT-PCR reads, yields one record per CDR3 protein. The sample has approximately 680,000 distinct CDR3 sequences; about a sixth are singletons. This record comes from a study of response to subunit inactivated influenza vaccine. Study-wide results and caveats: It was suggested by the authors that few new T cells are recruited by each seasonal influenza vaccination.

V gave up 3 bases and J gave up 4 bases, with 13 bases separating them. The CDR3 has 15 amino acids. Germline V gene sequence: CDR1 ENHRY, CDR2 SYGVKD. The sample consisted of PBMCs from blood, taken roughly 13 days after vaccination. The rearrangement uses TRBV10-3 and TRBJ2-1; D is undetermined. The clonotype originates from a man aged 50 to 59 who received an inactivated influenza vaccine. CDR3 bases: TGTGCCATCAGTGATTCCAACAAAGGTTACAATGAGCAGTTCTTC. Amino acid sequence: CAISDSNKGYNEQFF.